What follows are 27 T cell receptor beta chains derived from one specimen sequenced in a study of T cells in Graves' hyperthyroidism and ophthalmopathy. RNA transcripts were the template for amplifying TCR beta CDR3 regions. First-round RT-PCR with HTBI primers amplified the TCR CDR3 region. TCRdb recomputed calls from the multiplex PCR reads with MiXCR, one row per CDR3 protein. The repertoire includes a few hundred thousand distinct CDR3 sequences, 14% of them detected once, and roughly a fifth sits in the top ten. Sequenced material: blood. The receptors here all came from a woman in her twenties or thirties with Graves' ophthalmopathy.

There are many counts of this clonotype. V is TRBV7-9 and J is TRBJ1-1; D not resolved. The CDR3 is made up of 13 amino acids. The germline CDR1 and CDR2 sequences are SEHNR and FQNEAQ (reference sequence). Trimming took off 3 bases at V and 1 base at J, with 6 bases between the two ends. The CDR3 is CASSFQANTEAFF. CDR3 in DNA: TGTGCCAGCAGCTTTCAAGCGAACACTGAAGCTTTCTTT.

This clonotype showed up many times. This chain links TRBV2 with TRBJ2-2; D unresolved. The ends were cut back, 1 base at V and 7 bases at J, with 10 bases in the middle. The CDR3 is 14 amino acids. Germline CDR1 reads SNHLY; CDR2 reads FYNNEI. In DNA form, the CDR3 reads TGTGCCAGCAGTGAAGTGTTCAGCCACGGGGAGCTGTTTTTT. It encodes CASSEVFSHGELFF.

The CDR3 nucleotides read TGCAGTGCTACAGATGTGACCCAGTACTTC. Translation: CSATDVTQYF. The chain has TRBV20-1 and TRBJ2-5, with D unresolved. Germline V gene data show CDR1 as DFQATT and CDR2 as SNEGSKA (reference sequence). Trimming shortened V by 4 bases and J by 7 bases, and 7 bases separated the two germline ends. The CDR3 is 10 amino acids.

This clonotype appeared once. This chain connects TRBV20-1 to TRBJ2-1; 7 nucleotides match TRBD2. From germline, CDR1 is DFQATT and CDR2 SNEGSKA (reference sequence). This CDR3 is built from 13 residues. J was trimmed by 7 bases and V by 1 base; bases with no gene match: 4. Here the CDR3 DNA reads TGCAGTGCTAGAGCGGGGGGAGAAAATGAGCAGTTCTTC. The encoded protein is CSARAGGENEQFF.

This clonotype appeared many times. The genes are TRBV7-2 and TRBJ2-5; 7 bases agree with TRBD2. The CDR3 is made up of 15 amino acids. Germline V gene sequence: CDR1 SGHTA, CDR2 FQGNSA. Trimming at V came to 8 bases and at J to 1 base, leaving 10 bases not matched to a gene. This CDR3 is CASQRTAGLQETQYF. The DNA for the CDR3 is TGTGCCAGCCAAAGAACAGCGGGGCTCCAAGAGACCCAGTACTTC.

In this sample, this clonotype turned up many times. The V gene is TRBV2, the J gene TRBJ1-2; possibly TRBD1 for D (5 bases). V shed 0 bases and J shed 5 bases, with 7 bases lying between them. The length of the CDR3 is 13 residues. Germline loops: CDR1 SNHLY, CDR2 FYNNEI. Here the CDR3 DNA reads TGTGCCAGCAGTGAAGCTTGGGGGTATGGCTACACCTTC. As protein: CASSEAWGYGYTF.

The chain joins TRBV10-3 to TRBJ2-3; TRBD2 agrees at 7 bases. J was trimmed by 0 bases and V by 7 bases; bases with no gene match: 4. There are 14 residues in the CDR3. Germline CDR1 reads ENHRY; CDR2 reads SYGVKD. CDR3 residues: CAIKLAPSTDTQYF. In nucleotides, the CDR3 is TGTGCCATCAAACTAGCGCCTAGCACAGATACGCAGTATTTT.

This clonotype was seen more than once but under ten times. The rearrangement uses TRBV19 and TRBJ1-5; 8 positions agree with TRBD1. V shed 6 bases, J shed 4 bases, and the junction held 8 bases outside the gene matches. The CDR3 is made up of 15 amino acids. Germline values: CDR1 LNHDA, CDR2 SQIVND (reference sequence). The CDR3 DNA is TGTGCCAGTAGCATTGGACAGGGTTTTAATCAGCCCCAGCATTTT. Translation gives CASSIGQGFNQPQHF.

As regards this clonotype: This may stem from a read error, because a much larger clone lies one nucleotide away. The chain recombines TRBV20-1 with TRBJ1-5; D ambiguous. Trimming removed 0 bases from V and 5 bases from J, with 14 bases in between. Germline loops: CDR1 DFQATT, CDR2 SNEGSKA (reference sequence). This CDR3 spans 15 amino acids. This chain's CDR3 is CSARELGNKHQPQHF. CDR3 nucleotides: TGCAGTGCTAGAGAGCTAGGGAACAAACATCAGCCCCAGCATTTT.

The table lists this clonotype with many counts. The chain carries TRBV28 and TRBJ1-3; D unclear. Germline V gene sequence: CDR1 MDHEN, CDR2 SYDVKM. The CDR3 runs 10 residues. The ends were cut back, 6 bases at V and 7 bases at J, with 4 bases in the middle. The chain's CDR3 is CASSHNTIYF. CDR3 in DNA: TGTGCCAGCAGCCATAACACCATATATTTT. Based on the CDR3 plus reference TRBV28 and TRBJ1-3, the full variable domain is DVKVTQSSRYLVKRTGEKVFLECVQDMDHENMFWYRQDPGLGLRLIYFSYDVKMKEKGDIPEGYSVSREKKERFSLILESASTNQTSMYLCASSHNTIYFGEGSWLTVV.

There are many counts of this clonotype. This rearrangement joins TRBV2 to TRBJ1-1; D uncertain. Trimming took off 1 base at V and 1 base at J, with 7 bases between the two ends. This CDR3 is 14 amino acids long. Germline V lookup: CDR1 SNHLY, CDR2 FYNNEI. The CDR3 sequence is CASSEDRGNTEAFF. CDR3 DNA: TGTGCCAGCAGTGAAGACCGGGGGAACACTGAAGCTTTCTTT.

This rearrangement joins TRBV6-2 or TRBV6-3 to TRBJ2-2, with D unclear. This CDR3 spans 12 amino acids. V lost 5 bases and J lost 5, with 6 bases in between. Germline CDR1 MNHEY, CDR2 SVGEGT. CDR3 in DNA: TGTGCCAGCAGTATGGAGACCGGGGAGCTGTTTTTT. Encoded protein: CASSMETGELFF.

This clonotype came up many times. The V call is TRBV29-1, the J call TRBJ1-2; D is ambiguous. The V end was cut by 7 bases, the J end by 1 base, with 13 bases between. CDR1 is SQVTM and CDR2 is ANQGSEA in the germline V gene. This CDR3 contains 13 residues. The CDR3 DNA is TGCAGCGGGCCAGCGCAGAATAACTATGGCTACACCTTC. It codes for CSGPAQNNYGYTF.

This clonotype was counted a single time. The rearrangement uses TRBV7-3 and TRBJ2-3; TRBD1 or TRBD2 may be the D gene (6 bases each). Germline assignment: CDR1 SGHTA and CDR2 FQGTGA. Trimming took off 2 bases at V and 5 bases at J, with 14 bases between the two ends. The CDR3 length is 15 residues. CDR3 amino acids: CASSLVGGQRDTQYF. The CDR3 nucleotides are TGTGCCAGCAGCTTAGTCGGGGGCCAAAGAGATACGCAGTATTTT.

This clonotype was detected ten times or more. The rearrangement uses TRBV20-1 and TRBJ1-1; 11 bases are a match to TRBD1. The CDR3 has 13 amino acids. CDR1 and CDR2 (germline): DFQATT, SNEGSKA (reference sequence). V shed 1 base, J shed 6 bases, and the junction held 1 base outside the gene matches. DNA of the CDR3: TGCAGTGCTAGAGGGGACAGGGGGTCTGAAGCTTTCTTT. As protein: CSARGDRGSEAFF.

This clonotype was detected ten times or more. The chain has TRBV20-1 and TRBJ1-5; tentative D call: TRBD1 (5 bases). Germline assignment: CDR1 DFQATT and CDR2 SNEGSKA (reference sequence). CDR3 length: 16 amino acids. V lost 0 bases and J 5 bases, leaving 17 bases between the germline ends. In nucleotides, the CDR3 is TGCAGTGCTAGAGATCTTCTGGACACCATTGATCAGCCCCAGCATTTT. Its translation: CSARDLLDTIDQPQHF.

Concerning this clonotype: This may come from a read error, since a much larger clone is one base off. This chain links TRBV10-2 with TRBJ1-1; D remains unclear. This CDR3 is 13 amino acids long. The germline gives CDR1 WSHSY, CDR2 SAAADI. As DNA, the CDR3 is TGCGCCAGCAGTGAGGGGAGAAGCACTGAAGCTTCCTTT. As protein: CASSEGRSTEASF.

For this clonotype: At one end the junction does not follow the germline gene, possibly because of a read error. The V gene is TRBV2, the J gene TRBJ1-4; no clear D. CDR3 size: 15 residues. Germline-derived CDR1 and CDR2 are SNHLY and FYNNEI. The DNA of the CDR3 is TGTGCCAACAGTGAAGAACAGTCAACTAATGAAAAACTGCTTTTT. As protein: CANSEEQSTNEKLLF.

This clonotype came up many times. The V and J genes are TRBV20-1 and TRBJ2-2; D might be TRBD2 (5 bases). CDR3 length: 16 residues. The germline CDR1 and CDR2 sequences are DFQATT and SNEGSKA (reference sequence). With 6 bases removed from V and 2 bases from J, the gap between germline ends came to 19 bases. The CDR3 loop is CSAPRTGERNTGELFF. Here the CDR3 DNA reads TGCAGTGCACCTCGGACTGGGGAGAGAAACACCGGGGAGCTGTTTTTT.

This clonotype was recorded many times. This chain joins TRBV2 and TRBJ1-2, with D possibly matching TRBD1 (5 bases). The CDR3 consists of 15 residues. The V end was cut by 6 bases, the J end by 0 bases, with 14 bases between. Germline CDR1 is SNHLY and CDR2 is FYNNEI. The CDR3 bases are TGTGCCAGCAGGGGGGTGGCGGATCCTAACTATGGCTACACCTTC. Translation: CASRGVADPNYGYTF.

The V call is TRBV20-1, the J call TRBJ2-7; 10 positions agree with TRBD2. Germline loops: CDR1 DFQATT, CDR2 SNEGSKA (reference sequence). This CDR3 spans 15 amino acids. After removal of 0 bases from V and 2 bases from J, the junction contained 4 bases not matched to a gene. This CDR3 reads CSARESSGGAYEQYF. For the CDR3, the DNA is TGCAGTGCTAGAGAGTCCAGCGGGGGGGCCTACGAGCAGTACTTC.

This sequence joins TRBV28 and TRBJ1-5; TRBD1 matches at 8 bases. V lost 6 bases to trimming and J lost 5 bases; unmatched junction nucleotides: 9. The CDR3 is made up of 15 amino acids. The germline V gene has CDR1 MDHEN and CDR2 SYDVKM. In DNA, the CDR3 is TGTGCCAGCAGGCCCCAGGGGGCCGTGCATCAGCCCCAGCATTTT. It yields the protein CASRPQGAVHQPQHF.

In this sample, this clonotype turned up a few times. The rearrangement links TRBV28 to TRBJ2-7; 8 bases are a match to TRBD1. V lost 7 bases to trimming and J lost 3 bases; unmatched junction nucleotides: 5. The CDR3 covers 13 residues. Germline V gene lookup returns CDR1 MDHEN and CDR2 SYDVKM. The CDR3 spells CASTSTGDYEQYF. The CDR3 DNA reads as TGTGCCAGCACCTCGACAGGGGACTACGAGCAGTACTTC. Complete variable domain (other parts from reference TRBV28 and TRBJ2-7): DVKVTQSSRYLVKRTGEKVFLECVQDMDHENMFWYRQDPGLGLRLIYFSYDVKMKEKGDIPEGYSVSREKKERFSLILESASTNQTSMYLCASTSTGDYEQYFGPGTRLTVT.

This clonotype was recorded at least ten times. The chain recombines TRBV27 with TRBJ2-3; D is unclear. This CDR3 has 16 residues. Germline CDR1 and CDR2: MNHEY and SMNVEV (reference sequence). Trimming took 0 bases from V and 4 from J, leaving 14 bases between them. The CDR3 spells CASSLSDSPGADTQYF. The CDR3 DNA is TGTGCCAGCAGTTTATCCGACTCCCCTGGGGCAGATACGCAGTATTTT.

This clonotype was counted many times. This chain connects TRBV20-1 to TRBJ1-5; the D is unclear. Per germline, CDR1 DFQATT and CDR2 SNEGSKA (reference sequence). Trimming took off 6 bases at V and 1 base at J, with 16 bases between the two ends. The CDR3 has 15 amino acids. CDR3 nucleotide sequence: TGCAGTGCGAAGAAGGGTTCGACAAGCAATCAGCCCCAGCATTTT. It is translated as CSAKKGSTSNQPQHF.

This clonotype was picked up many times. The CDR3 protein is CSAILPGLNSPLHF. CDR3 nucleotides: TGCAGTGCTATTCTTCCAGGCCTGAATTCACCCCTCCACTTT. The chain joins TRBV20-1 to TRBJ1-6; D remains ambiguous. CDR1 is DFQATT, CDR2 SNEGSKA, per germline (reference sequence). The V and J ends lost 4 bases and 7 bases respectively, with 14 bases between them. The CDR3 consists of 14 residues.

The genes are TRBV29-1 and TRBJ1-6; 9 bases are a match to TRBD1. V was pared by 6 bases and J by 6 bases, with 6 bases of the junction left unmatched. From germline, CDR1 is SQVTM and CDR2 ANQGSEA. This CDR3 is built from 14 residues. DNA for the CDR3: TGCAGCGTCAGGACAGGGGCGGGTAATTCACCCCTCCACTTT. It encodes CSVRTGAGNSPLHF.